A single sample gave rise to the 28 T cell receptor beta chains below, sequenced in a study of T cell changes during pregnancy in multiple sclerosis (dated by TCRdb to the late 2010s). The library was obtained by the immunoSEQ multiplex PCR assay. The immuneACCESS repertoire file appears here via TCRdb, limited to in-frame rearrangements. These files lack a portion of the clones; in checked studies, under half of the deficit traces to unresolved V genes, and the cause of the others is not known. Counted in this sample were about 64,000 clones; about 96% of them appeared once. Of the sample, over 2% is held by the ten largest clones. This material consisted of CD8+ T cells from peripheral blood mononuclear cells, taken after pregnancy. These receptors were collected from a female donor with multiple sclerosis, enrolled in a pregnancy study.

V usage is TRBV7-2 and J usage is TRBJ2-7; D gene ambiguous. The CDR3 totals 16 residues. Looked up from germline, CDR1 is SGHTA and CDR2 is FQGNSA. V lost 4 bases, J lost 3 bases, and 19 bases lay in between. In DNA, the CDR3 is TGTGCCAGCAGCTGGGTTAGGAGCGCCCAGATCTACGAGCAGTACTTC. As protein: CASSWVRSAQIYEQYF.

The chain combines TRBV19 with TRBJ2-3; the D gene is possibly TRBD2 (6 bases). CDR3 size: 14 residues. Germline CDR1 is LNHDA and CDR2 is SQIVND (reference sequence). The ends were cut back, 5 bases at V and 2 bases at J, with 11 bases in the middle. The CDR3 DNA is TGTGCCAGTAGTGGACTACCTACCACAGATACGCAGTATTTT. Protein: CASSGLPTTDTQYF.

The chain carries TRBV28 and TRBJ2-7; no clear D. Germline V gene lookup returns CDR1 MDHEN and CDR2 SYDVKM. V lost 3 bases to trimming and J lost 1 base, with 10 bases between them. This CDR3 has 14 residues. The CDR3 region is CASSFVRGSYEQYF. CDR3 bases: TGTGCCAGCAGTTTCGTAAGAGGTTCCTACGAGCAGTACTTC.

The chain links TRBV7-9 to TRBJ2-1; 15 bases map to TRBD2. From germline, CDR1 is SEHNR and CDR2 FQNEAQ (reference sequence). The V segment lost 6 bases and the J segment 11 bases; nucleotides outside the gene matches: 5. The CDR3 spans 14 residues. The CDR3 sequence is CASRWTSGRAKQFF. The DNA of the CDR3 is TGTGCCAGCAGATGGACTAGCGGGAGGGCCAAGCAGTTCTTC.

The genes are TRBV7-8 and TRBJ2-1, with a possible D match to TRBD1 (5 bases). CDR1 and CDR2 (germline): SGHVS, FQNEAQ. V was cut by 3 bases and J by 3 bases, with 12 bases left in between. The CDR3 is made up of 15 amino acids. CDR3 nucleotides: TGTGCCAGCAGCTTCAGGGTGTGGGGCTACAATGAGCAGTTCTTC. Amino acids: CASSFRVWGYNEQFF.

This chain connects TRBV27 to TRBJ2-3; a possible D gene is TRBD1 (6 bases). This CDR3 region has 15 residues. Germline CDR1 is MNHEY and CDR2 is SMNVEV (reference sequence). With 5 bases removed from V and 6 bases from J, the gap between germline ends came to 18 bases. The CDR3 DNA follows: TGTGCCAGCAGTGAGGGGGACCTACCCACGGATACGCAGTATTTT. Translation gives CASSEGDLPTDTQYF.

This clone was detected only a few times. The genes are TRBV28 and TRBJ2-1, with TRBD2 as a possible D gene (5 bases). Trimming shortened V by 6 bases and J by 9 bases, and 15 bases separated the two germline ends. Germline V gene data show CDR1 as MDHEN and CDR2 as SYDVKM. CDR3 length equals 13 residues. CDR3 loop: CASSSLGSGEQFF. CDR3 sequence (DNA): TGTGCCAGCAGCTCCCTTGGGAGCGGTGAGCAGTTCTTC.

V usage is TRBV27 and J usage is TRBJ2-4, with a possible D match to TRBD2 (5 bases). Germline CDR1 is MNHEY and CDR2 is SMNVEV (reference sequence). CDR3 length: 13 amino acids. V shed 5 bases and J shed 5 bases, with 10 bases lying between them. For the CDR3, the DNA is TGTGCCAGCAGTCGATGGGGAGAAAACATTCAGTACTTC. Residues: CASSRWGENIQYF.

This chain uses TRBV5-5 with TRBJ2-2; 7 bases map to TRBD1. V was clipped by 5 bases and J by 3 bases; unmatched bases: 4. This CDR3 has 14 amino acids. Germline V CDR1 and CDR2: SGHKS, YYEKEE (reference sequence). The CDR3 nucleotides read TGTGCCAGCAGTTTGCAGGGGGACACCGGGGAGCTGTTTTTT. It translates to CASSLQGDTGELFF.

This clone was seen only once. The CDR3 region is CASSPQGFTTEAFF. CDR3 in DNA: TGTGCCAGCTCACCTCAGGGGTTCACCACTGAAGCTTTCTTT. J is TRBJ1-1 and V is TRBV18; a weak D match, TRBD1 (6 bases). This CDR3 contains 14 residues. V gave up 3 bases and J gave up 4 bases, with 12 bases separating them. CDR1 KGHSH and CDR2 LQKENI come from the germline V gene. Complete variable domain (other parts from reference TRBV18 and TRBJ1-1): NAGVMQNPRHLVRRRGQEARLRCSPMKGHSHVYWYRQLPEEGLKFMVYLQKENIIDESGMPKERFSAEFPKEGPSILRIQQVVRGDSAAYFCASSPQGFTTEAFFGQGTRLTVV.

The chain combines TRBV6-1 with TRBJ2-7, with D possibly TRBD2 on 5 matching bases. There are 13 residues in the CDR3. Germline CDR1 is MNHNS and CDR2 is SASEGT. V dropped 8 bases and J dropped 5 bases, with 16 bases sitting between them. CDR3 nucleotides: TGTGCCAGCCGGGATGCAGGAGCTAACGAGCAGTACTTC. Translated, it gives CASRDAGANEQYF.

This clone was recorded only once. This rearrangement joins TRBV4-2 to TRBJ1-3; no reliable D call. The CDR3 totals 11 residues. Germline lookup yields CDR1 LGHNA and CDR2 YNFKEQ. Trimming shortened V by 3 bases and J by 10 bases, and 7 bases separated the two germline ends. Written as DNA, the CDR3 is TGTGCCAGCAGCCAGGCGGGGACCATATATTTT. It yields the protein CASSQAGTIYF.

The table lists this clone with a few counts. The chain carries TRBV28 and TRBJ2-1, with no clear D. Germline V gene data show CDR1 as MDHEN and CDR2 as SYDVKM. The CDR3 length is 13 residues. Trimming left V 3 bases short and J 10 bases short, with 13 bases between. CDR3 amino acids: CASSLLPRHEQFF. In DNA, the CDR3 is TGTGCCAGCAGTTTGCTCCCTAGGCACGAGCAGTTCTTC.

The V gene is TRBV7-2, the J gene TRBJ2-7; the match to TRBD1 covers 11 bases. CDR1 and CDR2 (germline): SGHTA, FQGNSA. The CDR3 contains 14 residues. After removal of 4 bases from V and 6 bases from J, the junction contained 5 bases not matched to a gene. As DNA, the CDR3 is TGTGCCAGCAGCTCGGACAGGGGGCTGTTCGAGCAGTACTTC. Its protein product is CASSSDRGLFEQYF.

The rearrangement uses TRBV10-2 and TRBJ2-1; 7 nucleotides agree with TRBD1. The CDR3 loop spans 12 amino acids. Germline CDR1 WSHSY, CDR2 SAAADI. J lost 4 bases, V lost 9 bases, and 3 bases had no gene match. CDR3 amino acids: CASRGPYNEQFF. In DNA form, the CDR3 reads TGCGCCAGTAGGGGGCCTTACAATGAGCAGTTCTTC.

This clone was seen just once. CDR3 in DNA: TGCGCCAGCAGCTTGGCCTCACTTAACACTGAAGCTTTCTTT. This encodes CASSLASLNTEAFF. The chain joins TRBV5-1 to TRBJ1-1, with unresolved D. V was pared by 0 bases and J by 2 bases, with 8 bases between. The CDR3 length is 14 residues. Germline V gene lookup returns CDR1 SGHRS and CDR2 YFSETQ.

This chain connects TRBV19 to TRBJ2-5; 7 positions match TRBD2. CDR1 and CDR2 (germline): LNHDA, SQIVND (reference sequence). The CDR3 is 17 residues long. V lost 1 base to trimming and J lost 2 bases; unmatched junction nucleotides: 10. CDR3 loop: CASSIVVPAGHQETQYF. The CDR3 region has the DNA TGTGCCAGTAGTATAGTCGTACCAGCGGGGCATCAAGAGACCCAGTACTTC.

V and J are TRBV6-5 and TRBJ2-1; D perhaps matches TRBD2 (6 bases). Trimming took off 2 bases at V and 6 bases at J, with 8 bases between the two ends. The CDR3 is 13 residues long. Germline V CDR1 and CDR2: MNHEY, SVGAGI. Here the CDR3 DNA reads TGTGCCAGCAGTTACACTAGCACCAATGAGCAGTTCTTC. This translates into CASSYTSTNEQFF.

This chain links TRBV19 with TRBJ2-5; possible D gene TRBD2, 6 bases. The CDR3 is 12 residues long. V was trimmed by 7 bases and J by 4 bases, leaving 10 bases between them. CDR1 and CDR2 (germline): LNHDA, SQIVND (reference sequence). The CDR3 sequence: CASNTAGETQYF. CDR3 nucleotides: TGTGCCAGTAATACAGCGGGAGAGACCCAGTACTTC.

The chain couples TRBV27 to TRBJ1-4, with TRBD1 identical over 10 bases. The junction had 7 bases not matched to a gene; V was cut back by 4 bases and J by 8 bases. Germline assignment: CDR1 MNHEY and CDR2 SMNVEV (reference sequence). The CDR3 spans 15 residues. This CDR3 is CASSSRTGGREKLFF. The CDR3 region has the DNA TGTGCCAGCAGTTCAAGGACAGGGGGACGCGAAAAACTGTTTTTT.

This chain joins TRBV29-1 and TRBJ2-3; TRBD1 agrees at 9 bases. J lost 4 bases, V lost 7 bases, and 9 bases had no gene match. Germline-derived CDR1 and CDR2 are SQVTM and ANQGSEA. The CDR3 is 14 residues long. The CDR3 DNA follows: TGCAGCGCCGGGGGGACAGGGAGGTCAGATACGCAGTATTTT. It specifies CSAGGTGRSDTQYF.

The chain couples TRBV7-9 to TRBJ1-4; D gene unclear. The CDR3 spans 16 residues. CDR1 SEHNR and CDR2 FQNEAQ come from the germline V gene (reference sequence). Trimming took off 5 bases at V and 6 bases at J, with 19 bases between the two ends. CDR3 DNA: TGTGCCAGCAGCACACCGGTGGGCCTCCCGGATGAAAAACTGTTTTTT. It encodes CASSTPVGLPDEKLFF.

This chain links TRBV2 with TRBJ1-1, with D perhaps TRBD1 (5 bases). V was cut by 6 bases and J by 1 base, with 15 bases left in between. This CDR3 is built from 15 residues. CDR1 and CDR2 from the germline V gene are SNHLY and FYNNEI. The DNA for the CDR3 is TGTGCCAGCAGGTTCGCGGGACTCGGGAACACTGAAGCTTTCTTT. This codes for CASRFAGLGNTEAFF.

The gene calls are TRBV25-1 and TRBJ1-5; 9 positions agree with TRBD1. Germline values: CDR1 MGHDK, CDR2 SYGVNS. The CDR3 has 15 residues. The V segment lost 3 bases and the J segment 5 bases; nucleotides outside the gene matches: 5. The CDR3 protein is CASSDVTGGDQPQHF. CDR3 nucleotide sequence: TGTGCCAGCAGTGACGTTACAGGGGGCGATCAGCCCCAGCATTTT.

The count of this clone is one. The J gene is TRBJ2-1, the V gene TRBV28; D remains ambiguous. V lost 5 bases and J 8 bases, leaving 13 bases between the germline ends. This CDR3 is 13 amino acids long. Germline assignment: CDR1 MDHEN and CDR2 SYDVKM. The CDR3 DNA reads as TGTGCCAGCAGTCCATCCTTGGCTGATGAGCAGTTCTTC. Translation gives CASSPSLADEQFF.

This chain uses TRBV29-1 with TRBJ2-2, with 11 nucleotides matching TRBD1. There are 16 residues in the CDR3. From germline, CDR1 is SQVTM and CDR2 ANQGSEA. V was pared by 7 bases and J by 4 bases, with 11 bases of the junction left unmatched. CDR3 sequence reads: CSALTWGQGGTGELFF. CDR3 DNA sequence: TGCAGCGCCCTTACTTGGGGACAGGGGGGCACCGGGGAGCTGTTTTTT.

This clone was detected once. The chain links TRBV15 to TRBJ1-2; D is undetermined. Germline V CDR1 and CDR2: LNHNV, YYDKDF (reference sequence). There are 12 residues in the CDR3. V lost 5 bases, J lost 8 bases, and 12 bases lay in between. CDR3 coding DNA: TGTGCCACCAGCGGCGGTGCTAGAGGCTACACCTTC. This gives the protein CATSGGARGYTF. The full variable domain, its missing parts supplied by reference TRBV15 and TRBJ1-2, is DAMVIQNPRYQVTQFGKPVTLSCSQTLNHNVMYWYQQKSSQAPKLLFHYYDKDFNNEADTPDNFQSRRPNTSFCFLDIRSPGLGDTAMYLCATSGGARGYTFGSGTRLTVV.

This chain uses TRBV27 with TRBJ1-1; 7 bases match TRBD1. Germline CDR1 is MNHEY and CDR2 is SMNVEV (reference sequence). The CDR3 loop spans 14 amino acids. V dropped 3 bases and J dropped 4; count of bases not matched to a gene: 5. CDR3 sequence (DNA): TGTGCCAGCAGTTTCACCCAGGGGGGCACTGAAGCTTTCTTT. This codes for CASSFTQGGTEAFF.